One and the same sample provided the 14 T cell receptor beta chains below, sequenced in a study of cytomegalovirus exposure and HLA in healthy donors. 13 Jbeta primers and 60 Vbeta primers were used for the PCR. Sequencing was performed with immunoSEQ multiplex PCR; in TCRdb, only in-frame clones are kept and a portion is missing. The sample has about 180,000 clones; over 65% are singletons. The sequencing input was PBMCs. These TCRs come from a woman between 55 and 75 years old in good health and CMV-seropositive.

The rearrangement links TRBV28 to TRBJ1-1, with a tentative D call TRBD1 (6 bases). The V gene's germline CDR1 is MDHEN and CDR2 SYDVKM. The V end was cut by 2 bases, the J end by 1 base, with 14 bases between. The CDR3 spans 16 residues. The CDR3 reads CASSLGPGATNTEAFF. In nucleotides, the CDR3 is TGTGCCAGCAGTTTAGGTCCAGGGGCTACGAACACTGAAGCTTTCTTT.

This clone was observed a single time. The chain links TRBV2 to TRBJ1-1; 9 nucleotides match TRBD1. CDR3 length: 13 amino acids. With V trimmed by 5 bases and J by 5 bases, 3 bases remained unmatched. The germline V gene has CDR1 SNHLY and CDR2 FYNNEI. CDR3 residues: CASSRTGETEAFF. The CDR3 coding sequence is TGTGCCAGCAGTCGGACAGGGGAAACTGAAGCTTTCTTT.

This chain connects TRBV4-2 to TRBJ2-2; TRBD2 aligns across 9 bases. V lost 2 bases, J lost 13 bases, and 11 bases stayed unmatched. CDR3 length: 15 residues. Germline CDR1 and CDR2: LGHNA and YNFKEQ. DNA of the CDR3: TGTGCCAGCAGCCAATGGGCGGGGGGGCAGTTTAGGCTGTTTTTT. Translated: CASSQWAGGQFRLFF.

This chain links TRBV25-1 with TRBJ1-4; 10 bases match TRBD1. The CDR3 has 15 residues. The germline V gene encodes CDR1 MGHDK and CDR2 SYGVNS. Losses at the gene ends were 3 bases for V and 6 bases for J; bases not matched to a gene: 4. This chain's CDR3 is CASSDTGTGDEKLFF. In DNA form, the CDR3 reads TGTGCCAGCAGTGACACCGGGACAGGGGATGAAAAACTGTTTTTT.

CDR3 in DNA: TGTGCCAGCAGCGCCTTCGGGGGTAGCTCCTACAATGAGCAGTTCTTC. Amino acids: CASSAFGGSSYNEQFF. The chain carries TRBV9 and TRBJ2-1; perhaps TRBD2 as D (6 bases). The germline V gene has CDR1 SGDLS and CDR2 YYNGEE. This CDR3 spans 16 amino acids. Deletions cut 3 bases from V and 0 bases from J, with 13 bases between.

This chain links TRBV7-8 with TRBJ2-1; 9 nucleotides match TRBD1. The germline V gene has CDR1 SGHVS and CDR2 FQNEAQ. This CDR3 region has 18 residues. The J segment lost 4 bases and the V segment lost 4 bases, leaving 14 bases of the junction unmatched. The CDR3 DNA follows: TGTGCCAGCAGCTCGACAGGGGGTCTTGTAATGGTATACAATGAGCAGTTCTTC. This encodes CASSSTGGLVMVYNEQFF.

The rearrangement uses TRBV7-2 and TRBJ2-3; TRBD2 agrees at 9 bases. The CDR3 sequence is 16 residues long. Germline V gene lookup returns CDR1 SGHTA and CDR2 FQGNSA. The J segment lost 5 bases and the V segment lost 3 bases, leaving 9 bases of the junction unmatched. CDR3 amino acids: CASSFQAGGPKDTQYF. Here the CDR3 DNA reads TGTGCCAGCAGCTTCCAGGCGGGGGGGCCGAAAGATACGCAGTATTTT.

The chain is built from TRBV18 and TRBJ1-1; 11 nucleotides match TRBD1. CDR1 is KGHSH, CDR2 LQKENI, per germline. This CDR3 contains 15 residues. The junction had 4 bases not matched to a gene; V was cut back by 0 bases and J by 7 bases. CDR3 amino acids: CASSPPSDRGHEAFF. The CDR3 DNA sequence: TGTGCCAGCTCACCACCGTCGGACAGGGGGCATGAAGCTTTCTTT.

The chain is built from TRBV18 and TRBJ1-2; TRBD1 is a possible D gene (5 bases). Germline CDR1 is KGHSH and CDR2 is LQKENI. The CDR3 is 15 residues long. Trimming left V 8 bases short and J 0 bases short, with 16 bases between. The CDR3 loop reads CASGWGGTPNYGYTF. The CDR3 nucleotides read TGTGCCAGCGGATGGGGGGGAACACCTAACTATGGCTACACCTTC.

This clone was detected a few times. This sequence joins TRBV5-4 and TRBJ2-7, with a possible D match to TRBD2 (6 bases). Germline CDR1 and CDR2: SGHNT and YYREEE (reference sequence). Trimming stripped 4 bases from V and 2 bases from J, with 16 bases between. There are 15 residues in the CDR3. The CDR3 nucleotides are TGTGCCAGCAGCCCTAAGGGGAGGCCCACCTACGAGCAGTACTTC. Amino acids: CASSPKGRPTYEQYF.

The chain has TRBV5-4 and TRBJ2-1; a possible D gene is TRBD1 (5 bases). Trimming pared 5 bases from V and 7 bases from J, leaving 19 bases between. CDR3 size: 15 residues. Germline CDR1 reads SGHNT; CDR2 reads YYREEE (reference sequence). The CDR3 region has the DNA TGTGCCAGCAGGCAGATAGGAAGGGGTATAAATGAGCAGTTCTTC. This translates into CASRQIGRGINEQFF.

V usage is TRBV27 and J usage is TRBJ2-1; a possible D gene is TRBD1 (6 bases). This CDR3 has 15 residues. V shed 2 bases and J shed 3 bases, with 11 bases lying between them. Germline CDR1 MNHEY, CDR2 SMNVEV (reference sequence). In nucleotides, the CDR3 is TGTGCCAGCAGTTTAGAGGCAGGGGACTACAATGAGCAGTTCTTC. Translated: CASSLEAGDYNEQFF.

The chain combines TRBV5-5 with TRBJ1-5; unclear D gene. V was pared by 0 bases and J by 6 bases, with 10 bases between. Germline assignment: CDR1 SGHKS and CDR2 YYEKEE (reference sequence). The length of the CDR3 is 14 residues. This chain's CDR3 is CASSLAAGSQPQHF. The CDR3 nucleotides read TGTGCCAGCAGCTTGGCGGCAGGCTCTCAGCCCCAGCATTTT.

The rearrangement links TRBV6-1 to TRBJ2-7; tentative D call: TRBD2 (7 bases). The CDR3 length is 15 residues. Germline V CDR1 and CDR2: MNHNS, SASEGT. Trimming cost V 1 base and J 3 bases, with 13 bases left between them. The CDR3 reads CASSEEFGGLYEQYF. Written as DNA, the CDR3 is TGTGCCAGCAGTGAAGAATTCGGGGGGCTCTACGAGCAGTACTTC.